A single sample gave rise to the 21 T cell receptor beta chains below, sequenced in a study of T cells in Graves' hyperthyroidism and ophthalmopathy. The investigators amplified TCR beta CDR3 regions from RNA transcripts. First-round RT-PCR targeting the TCR CDR3 was performed with the HTBI primer set. TCRdb ran MiXCR on the multiplex PCR reads and lists one entry per CDR3 protein. The sample holds over 300,000 distinct CDR3 sequences, approximately 15% seen once. Sequencing input: blood. The receptors shown here come from an older woman with Graves' hyperthyroidism.

As for this clonotype: The junction differs from germline at one of its ends, possibly a read error. The rearrangement joins TRBV9 to TRBJ1-2; tentative D call: TRBD1 (5 bases). The CDR3 has 16 amino acids. The V gene's germline CDR1 is SGDLS and CDR2 YYNGEE. The CDR3 nucleotides read TGTGCCTGCAGCAAGGGGATCGGGATTTCTAACTATGGCTACACCTTC. Amino acid sequence: CACSKGIGISNYGYTF.

This clonotype was detected only once. The V gene is TRBV6-1, the J gene TRBJ2-5, with 10 nucleotides matching TRBD2. V was pared by 0 bases and J by 5 bases, with 6 bases of the junction left unmatched. This CDR3 has 16 residues. CDR1 is MNHNS, CDR2 SASEGT, per germline. CDR3 coding DNA: TGTGCCAGCAGTGAAGCGCCTAGCGGGAGTGGTGAGACCCAGTACTTC. The encoded protein is CASSEAPSGSGETQYF.

The chain links TRBV11-1 to TRBJ2-1, with 9 bases identical to TRBD2. Germline loops: CDR1 SGHAT, CDR2 FQDESV (reference sequence). This CDR3 spans 14 amino acids. After removal of 6 bases from V and 4 bases from J, the junction contained 4 bases not matched to a gene. The CDR3 nucleotides read TGTGCCAGCAGGCCAGCGGGAGGTTACAATGAGCAGTTCTTC. Its protein is CASRPAGGYNEQFF.

This clonotype has just a few counts. The chain is built from TRBV14 and TRBJ2-1; 10 bases match TRBD2. The V gene end was trimmed by 3 bases and the J gene end by 11 bases; junction bases not matched to a gene: 7. Germline V lookup: CDR1 SGHDN, CDR2 FVKESK. This CDR3 has 14 residues. Here the CDR3 DNA reads TGTGCCAGCAGCCAGTCAGGTAGCGGGAGGCAGCAGTTCTTC. Its protein product is CASSQSGSGRQQFF.

The chain carries TRBV6-1 and TRBJ1-2; unclear D gene. The germline V gene has CDR1 MNHNS and CDR2 SASEGT. This CDR3 contains 13 residues. V was cut by 1 base and J by 4 bases, with 7 bases left in between. In DNA form, the CDR3 reads TGTGCCAGCAGTGAAGACAAGAGCTATGGCTACACCTTC. Its protein product is CASSEDKSYGYTF.

This clonotype appeared a few times. This sequence joins TRBV12-5 and TRBJ2-1, with a weak D call TRBD2 (6 bases). Trimming left V 3 bases short and J 5 bases short, with 20 bases between. The CDR3 extends over 17 amino acids. CDR1 and CDR2 from the germline V gene are LGHNT and FRNRAP. This CDR3 is CASGFGSGSWTNNEQFF. The CDR3 nucleotides are TGTGCTAGTGGTTTTGGCAGCGGGTCTTGGACAAACAATGAGCAGTTCTTC.

This clonotype was observed many times. The V gene is TRBV4-1, the J gene TRBJ1-1; D perhaps matches TRBD1 (5 bases). V was trimmed by 4 bases and J by 10 bases, leaving 13 bases between them. CDR3 length equals 12 residues. Germline values: CDR1 MGHRA, CDR2 YSYEKL. CDR3 in DNA: TGCGCCAGCAGCCCACTGGCGGGGGGAGCTTTCTTT. This translates into CASSPLAGGAFF.

The table lists this clonotype with many counts. The chain employs TRBV28 and TRBJ2-7, with 11 bases lining up with TRBD2. This CDR3 has 16 amino acids. The V and J ends lost 5 bases and 0 bases, in that order; junction bases with no gene match: 6. Per the germline V gene, CDR1 is MDHEN and CDR2 is SYDVKM. This CDR3 is CASSPRLAGTSYEQYF. CDR3 DNA: TGTGCCAGCAGTCCTCGACTAGCGGGAACCTCCTACGAGCAGTACTTC.

This clonotype has a handful of counts. The chain combines TRBV9 with TRBJ2-1; TRBD2 is a possible D gene (5 bases). Trimming took off 2 bases at V and 9 bases at J, with 15 bases between the two ends. CDR3 size: 14 residues. Per the germline V gene, CDR1 is SGDLS and CDR2 is YYNGEE. As DNA, the CDR3 is TGTGCCAGCAGCGTGGAGGCTGGAGGAGGTGAGCAGTTCTTC. Protein product: CASSVEAGGGEQFF.

This chain connects TRBV9 to TRBJ2-3, with TRBD1 identical over 7 bases. Germline loops: CDR1 SGDLS, CDR2 YYNGEE. V lost 0 bases and J lost 1; bases outside the gene matches: 5. The CDR3 extends over 16 amino acids. This CDR3 reads CASSVGGQLGTDTQYF. The CDR3 region has the DNA TGTGCCAGCAGCGTAGGGGGACAGTTGGGCACAGATACGCAGTATTTT.

J is TRBJ1-5 and V is TRBV19; no clear D. CDR1 and CDR2 from the germline V gene are LNHDA and SQIVND (reference sequence). CDR3 length equals 14 residues. Trimming took 6 bases from V and 6 from J, leaving 15 bases between them. Here the CDR3 DNA reads TGTGCCAGTAGCACCCGGGGATGGAGTCAGCCCCAGCATTTT. This gives the protein CASSTRGWSQPQHF.

This clonotype was counted ten times or more. V is TRBV11-3 and J is TRBJ2-5; no reliable D call. The CDR3 spans 14 residues. Germline V gene lookup returns CDR1 SGHNT and CDR2 YENEEA. V was clipped by 3 bases and J by 4 bases, with 12 bases between them. The CDR3 sequence: CASSFRAVSETQYF. CDR3 bases: TGTGCCAGCAGCTTCCGGGCCGTTTCAGAGACCCAGTACTTC.

This clonotype was counted ten times or more. The chain combines TRBV6-1 with TRBJ1-5, with unresolved D. Germline CDR1 reads MNHNS; CDR2 reads SASEGT. V was cut by 4 bases and J by 3 bases, with 13 bases left in between. CDR3 size: 15 residues. For the CDR3, the DNA is TGTGCCAGCAGTGGGTCATACAGCCCCAATCAGCCCCAGCATTTT. Translated, it gives CASSGSYSPNQPQHF.

This clonotype was counted ten times or more. The chain employs TRBV2 and TRBJ1-4; D is ambiguous. Trimming removed 6 bases at V and 1 base at J, with 6 bases between. The CDR3 sequence is 13 residues long. Germline-derived CDR1 and CDR2 are SNHLY and FYNNEI. The CDR3 is CASSGQTNEKLFF. For the CDR3, the DNA is TGTGCCAGCAGCGGGCAAACTAATGAAAAACTGTTTTTT.

This clonotype was seen at least ten times. V usage is TRBV6-1 and J usage is TRBJ2-1; TRBD2 agrees at 15 bases. Germline loops: CDR1 MNHNS, CDR2 SASEGT. The ends lost 4 bases at V and 7 bases at J; junction bases unmatched: 2. This CDR3 has 15 amino acids. CDR3 loop: CASSVGTSGRNEQFF. The CDR3 bases are TGTGCCAGCAGTGTCGGGACTAGCGGGAGGAATGAGCAGTTCTTC.

This clonotype was observed at least ten times. The chain is built from TRBV7-9 and TRBJ2-3; TRBD1 agrees at 8 bases. The CDR3 covers 16 residues. Germline V gene sequence: CDR1 SEHNR, CDR2 FQNEAQ (reference sequence). V trimming: 4 bases; J trimming: 4 bases; junction bases outside the gene matches: 10. DNA of the CDR3: TGTGCCAGCAGCTCCTCGCGGGGACAGGCCCCAGATACGCAGTATTTT. This translates into CASSSSRGQAPDTQYF.

The chain carries TRBV5-1 and TRBJ1-4, with D maybe TRBD1 (6 bases). CDR1 SGHRS and CDR2 YFSETQ come from the germline V gene. V lost 0 bases and J 8 bases, leaving 17 bases between the germline ends. The CDR3 sequence is 16 residues long. CDR3 sequence (DNA): TGCGCCAGCAGCTTGGGAAGTGTAGGGGGAGAGGAAAAACTGTTTTTT. The encoded protein is CASSLGSVGGEEKLFF. Complete variable domain (other parts from reference TRBV5-1 and TRBJ1-4): KAGVTQTPRYLIKTRGQQVTLSCSPISGHRSVSWYQQTPGQGLQFLFEYFSETQRNKGNFPGRFSGRQFSNSRSEMNVSTLELGDSALYLCASSLGSVGGEEKLFFGSGTQLSVL.

This clonotype has a count of ten or more. The rearrangement uses TRBV15 and TRBJ1-2; D might be TRBD1 (6 bases). Germline values: CDR1 LNHNV, CDR2 YYDKDF (reference sequence). With 1 base removed from V and 6 bases from J, the gap between germline ends came to 12 bases. The CDR3 has 14 amino acids. CDR3 in amino acids: CATSRVGGANGYTF. Written as DNA, the CDR3 is TGTGCCACCAGCAGAGTGGGGGGGGCAAATGGCTACACCTTC. Variable domain in full (rest from reference TRBV15 and TRBJ1-2): DAMVIQNPRYQVTQFGKPVTLSCSQTLNHNVMYWYQQKSSQAPKLLFHYYDKDFNNEADTPDNFQSRRPNTSFCFLDIRSPGLGDTAMYLCATSRVGGANGYTFGSGTRLTVV.

This clonotype was observed once. The chain recombines TRBV10-1 with TRBJ1-1; a possible D gene is TRBD1 (5 bases). Germline CDR1 reads WNHNN; CDR2 reads SYGVQD (reference sequence). The CDR3 length is 13 residues. V gave up 10 bases and J gave up 4 bases, with 16 bases separating them. In DNA form, the CDR3 reads TGCGCCACCCAGGGACCCCGGGGCACTGAAGCTTTCTTT. Residues: CATQGPRGTEAFF.

To note about this clonotype: This may arise from a read error, as a much more abundant clone is one base away. The chain is built from TRBV3-1 and TRBJ1-5, with a possible D match to TRBD1 (6 bases). From germline, CDR1 is LGHDT and CDR2 YNNKEL (reference sequence). The CDR3 is made up of 16 amino acids. V was trimmed by 3 bases and J by 0 bases, leaving 12 bases between them. CDR3 residues: CASSQGPGDSNQPQHF. In DNA, the CDR3 is TGTGCCAGCAGCCAGGGGCCAGGGGATAGCAATCAGCCCCAGCATTTT.

This clonotype was observed many times. V usage is TRBV7-8 and J usage is TRBJ2-7; a possible D gene is TRBD1 (6 bases). Trimming took 5 bases from V and 2 from J, leaving 13 bases between them. This CDR3 has 14 residues. Germline lookup yields CDR1 SGHVS and CDR2 FQNEAQ. CDR3 coding DNA: TGTGCCAGCAGCCCCTACAGGGTACCCTACGAGCAGTACTTC. Encoded protein: CASSPYRVPYEQYF.